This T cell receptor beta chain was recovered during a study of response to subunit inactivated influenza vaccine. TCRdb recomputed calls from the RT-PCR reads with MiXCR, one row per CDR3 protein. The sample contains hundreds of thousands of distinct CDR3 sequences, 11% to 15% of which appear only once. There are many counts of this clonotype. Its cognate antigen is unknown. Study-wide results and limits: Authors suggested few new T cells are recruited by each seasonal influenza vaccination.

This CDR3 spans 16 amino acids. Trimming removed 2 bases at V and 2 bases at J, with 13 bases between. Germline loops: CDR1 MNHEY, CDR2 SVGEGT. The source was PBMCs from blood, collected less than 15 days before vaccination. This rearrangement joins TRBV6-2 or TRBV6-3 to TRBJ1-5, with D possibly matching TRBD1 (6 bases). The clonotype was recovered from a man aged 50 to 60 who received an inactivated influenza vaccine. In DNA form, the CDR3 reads TGTGCCAGCAGTTACGTGGGGGGCCGGGGCAATCAGCCCCAGCATTTT. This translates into CASSYVGGRGNQPQHF.